The 16 T cell receptor beta chains given below trace back to one sample, sequenced in a study of T cell clonality in common variable immunodeficiency. TCRdb keeps only in-frame clones here, not all; method: immunoSEQ multiplex PCR. The data list some 53,000 clones, none observed once; approximately 3% falls to the top ten. Source material: peripheral blood mononuclear cells. The origin of the receptors is a person aged 18 to 70 in good health.

This clone was counted ten times or more. This CDR3 reads CASSEPLGLQETQYF. The part of the CDR3 DNA that was read is TGTGCCAGCAGTGAACCACTGGGACTCCAAGAGACC. The chain combines TRBV2 with TRBJ2-5, with D possibly being TRBD2 (6 bases). The CDR3 goes on 3 residues after the read ends, and that part is filled in from the germline J gene. Germline CDR1 is SNHLY and CDR2 is FYNNEI. The V gene lost 2 bases and the J gene lost 1 base, with 11 bases spanning the gap. The CDR3 covers 15 residues.

This clone was seen many times. Mismatch with germline at one junction end may stem from a read error. The read finishes 3 residues shy of the CDR3 end, and the germline J gene is used to complete it. This chain connects TRBV4-2 to TRBJ2-3; 10 bases are a match to TRBD2. The CDR3 runs 17 residues. Per the germline V gene, CDR1 is LGHNA and CDR2 is YNFKEQ. CDR3: CASSHITGTSGTDTQYF. The CDR3 bases that were read are TGCGCCAGCAGCCACATTACCGGGACTAGCGGCACAGATACG.

This clone was counted only a few times. The CDR3 extends 3 residues past the end of the read, so its final part is completed from the germline J gene. The chain carries TRBV30 and TRBJ2-2; D may be TRBD2 (7 bases). The CDR3 has 16 amino acids. Germline CDR1 GTSNPN, CDR2 SVGIG (reference sequence). The covered CDR3 bases are TGTGCCTGGAGTCGGGGATGGGGGGGGGCTAATGAAAAG. It translates to CAWSRGWGGANEK. The full CDR3 protein reads CAWSRGWGGANEKLFF.

Remarks on this clone: The CDR3 is cut off 3 residues early in the read; its end comes from the germline J gene. This rearrangement joins TRBV11-1 to TRBJ2-7; TRBD1 agrees at 8 bases. CDR1 and CDR2 from the germline V gene are SGHAT and FQDESV (reference sequence). The CDR3 consists of 14 residues. The ends lost 4 bases at V and 4 bases at J; junction bases unmatched: 6. The CDR3 region is CASSSRDRTYEQYF. The part of the CDR3 DNA that was read is TGTGCCAGCAGCTCCCGGGACAGGACTTACGAG.

This clone was picked up many times. The read stops 3 residues short of the end of the CDR3; the missing end is completed from the germline J gene. V gene TRBV6-2 or TRBV6-3 combines with J gene TRBJ2-7; TRBD1 agrees at 7 bases. The CDR3 has 14 amino acids. CDR1 MNHEY and CDR2 SVGEGT come from the germline V gene. The trim removed 6 bases at V and 3 bases at J, leaving 8 bases unmatched. Partial CDR3 DNA: TGTGCCAGCAGATCGCCGGGACAGCTCTACGAG. As protein: CASRSPGQLYE. The entire CDR3 protein reads CASRSPGQLYEQYF.

The table lists this clone with many counts. Read sequence stops 3 residues before the CDR3 end, and the germline J gene provides the missing end. This chain links TRBV19 with TRBJ1-1, with 10 bases fitting TRBD1. The CDR3 loop spans 13 amino acids. CDR1 is LNHDA and CDR2 is SQIVND in the germline V gene (reference sequence). CDR3 bases read: TGTGCCAGTAGCCGTGACAGGGGGCCTGTA. Amino acids: CASSRDRGPV. The entire CDR3 sequence reads CASSRDRGPVAFF. The full variable domain, with the rest looked up from reference TRBV19 and TRBJ1-1, is DGGITQSPKYLFRKEGQNVTLSCEQNLNHDAMYWYRQDPGQGLRLIYYSQIVNDFQKGDIAEGYSVSREKKESFPLTVTSAQKNPTAFYLCASSRDRGPVAFFGQGTRLTVV.

The table lists this clone with a few counts. Coverage ceases 3 residues before the CDR3 finishes, and the germline J gene fills in the end. The V call is TRBV6-2 or TRBV6-3, the J call TRBJ1-2; D ambiguous. Per the germline V gene, CDR1 is MNHEY and CDR2 is SVGEGT. This CDR3 is 11 amino acids long. The CDR3 bases that were read are TGTGCCAGCCCCTTATCAGATACC. Translation: CASPLSDT. The CDR3 in its entirety is CASPLSDTYTF.

This clone was detected many times. The CDR3 end is not reached by the read, which stops 3 residues before it; the germline J gene fills it in. The rearrangement uses TRBV29-1 and TRBJ2-3; no definite D call. The germline V gene has CDR1 SQVTM and CDR2 ANQGSEA. CDR3 length equals 10 residues. The CDR3 loop reads CSVGLETQYF. The sequenced CDR3 bases are TGCAGCGTTGGATTAGAGACG.

At least ten counts were recorded for this clone. The sequence runs out 3 residues before the end of the CDR3; the remainder is reconstructed from the germline J gene. The V and J genes are TRBV6-2 or TRBV6-3 and TRBJ1-5; 9 bases are a match to TRBD1. CDR1 is MNHEY and CDR2 is SVGEGT in the germline V gene. V gave up 1 base and J gave up 3 bases; unmatched junction bases: 4. The CDR3 totals 16 residues. CDR3 region: CASSYYRTGDNQPQHF. The covered CDR3 bases are TGTGCCAGCAGTTACTATCGGACAGGGGACAATCAGCCC.

This clone has ten or more counts. The CDR3 goes on 3 residues after the read ends, and that part is filled in from the germline J gene. The chain combines TRBV20-1 with TRBJ1-2, with 9 positions matching TRBD1. The V gene's germline CDR1 is DFQATT and CDR2 SNEGSKA (reference sequence). CDR3 size: 15 residues. CDR3 DNA, as far as it was read: TGCAGTGCTAGAGAAGCCGGACAGGGGTTAGAAGGC. It encodes CSAREAGQGLEG. The CDR3 reads in full as CSAREAGQGLEGYTF.

This clone was counted ten times or more. The CDR3 end is not reached by the read, which stops 3 residues before it; the germline J gene fills it in. The chain employs TRBV5-1 and TRBJ2-7; TRBD1 matches 7 bases. The junction had 8 bases not matched to a gene; V was cut back by 4 bases and J by 4 bases. This CDR3 contains 14 residues. The germline V gene encodes CDR1 SGHRS and CDR2 YFSETQ. This CDR3 is CASSQPGQQYEQYF. The CDR3 DNA, read in part, is TGCGCCAGCAGCCAACCGGGACAGCAATACGAG.

The sample holds a few counts of this clone. CDR3 residues: CSASSGSYNEQFF. The part of the CDR3 DNA that was read is TGCAGCGCCTCTAGCGGCTCCTACAATGAG. The chain couples TRBV29-1 to TRBJ2-1, with 7 positions matching TRBD2. The read terminates 3 residues ahead of where the CDR3 ends, so the germline J gene completes it. The CDR3 is 13 residues long. Germline V gives CDR1 SQVTM, CDR2 ANQGSEA. Trimming cost V 7 bases and J 0 bases; bases outside gene matches: 3.

This clone was found many times. Incomplete CDR3 DNA: TGCGCCAGCAGCTTGCGAGGACTAGCTACAGATACG. Translation: CASSLRGLATDT. The whole CDR3 protein reads CASSLRGLATDTQYF. This sequence joins TRBV5-1 and TRBJ2-3, with 8 nucleotides matching TRBD2. The CDR3 end lies 3 residues beyond the end of the read and is filled in from the germline J gene. The CDR3 loop spans 15 amino acids. V lost 1 base to trimming and J lost 3 bases; unmatched junction nucleotides: 4. The germline gives CDR1 SGHRS, CDR2 YFSETQ.

This clone appeared a few times. The read ends 3 residues early relative to the CDR3; the germline J gene fills the gap. This chain joins TRBV20-1 and TRBJ2-3, with D possibly matching TRBD2 (6 bases). Per germline, CDR1 DFQATT and CDR2 SNEGSKA (reference sequence). This CDR3 region has 14 residues. CDR3 sequence reads: CSARPGVSNQPQYF. The sequenced part of the CDR3 DNA is TGCAGTGCTAGACCGGGGGTGAGCAATCAGCCG.

This clone came up many times. Coverage ceases 3 residues before the CDR3 finishes, and the germline J gene fills in the end. The V and J genes are TRBV19 and TRBJ2-7, with TRBD1 identical over 8 bases. Per the germline V gene, CDR1 is LNHDA and CDR2 is SQIVND (reference sequence). With V trimmed by 5 bases and J by 5 bases, 5 bases remained unmatched. The CDR3 contains 13 residues. CDR3 DNA (partial): TGTGCCAGTAGTCAGGGGGCCATCCACGAG. This translates into CASSQGAIHE. The CDR3 reads in full as CASSQGAIHEQYF.

The sample holds many counts of this clone. The DNA ends 3 residues before the CDR3 does, and the rest of the CDR3 is filled in from the germline J gene. This chain connects TRBV7-6 to TRBJ2-7; tentative D call: TRBD2 (6 bases). CDR1 and CDR2 (germline): SGHVS, FNYEAQ. Trimming took 5 bases from V and 3 from J, leaving 11 bases between them. The CDR3 has 13 amino acids. CDR3 residues: CASSVLAYYEQYF. CDR3 bases read: TGTGCCAGCAGCGTCCTAGCGTACTACGAG.